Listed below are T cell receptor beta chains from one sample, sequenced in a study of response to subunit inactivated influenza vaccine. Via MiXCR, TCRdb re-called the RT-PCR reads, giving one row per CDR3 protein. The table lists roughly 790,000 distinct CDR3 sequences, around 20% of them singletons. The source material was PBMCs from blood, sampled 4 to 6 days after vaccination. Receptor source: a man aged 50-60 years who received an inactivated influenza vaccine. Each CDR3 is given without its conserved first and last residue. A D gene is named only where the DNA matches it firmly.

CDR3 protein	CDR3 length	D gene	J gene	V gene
ASSLGFGGRYNEQF	14	-	TRBJ2-1	TRBV7-2
RAGGGGEDLSSYEQY	15	-	TRBJ2-7	TRBV28
ASSVDQGGYIQY	12	TRBD2	TRBJ2-4	TRBV9
ASSLGGIRELF	11	-	TRBJ2-2	TRBV28
ASSLGGGVGLEQY	13	TRBD2	TRBJ2-7	TRBV4-2
ASSVLAGRTGELF	13	TRBD2	TRBJ2-2	TRBV6-5
ASSRQGFTEAF	11	TRBD1	TRBJ1-1	TRBV6-1
ASSSFQGAHNEQF	13	TRBD1	TRBJ2-1	TRBV7-9
DSSAGTVSGSPLH	13	TRBD1	TRBJ1-6	TRBV5-1
SVEKGGGASNEQF	13	TRBD2	TRBJ2-1	TRBV20-1
ASSSQAGTLGNTQY	14	-	TRBJ2-3	TRBV5-6
ASALPPPDTQY	11	-	TRBJ2-3	TRBV12-5
ASSLTGLANYNEQF	14	TRBD2	TRBJ2-1	TRBV5-1
SAGDELDTQY	10	-	TRBJ2-3	TRBV20-1
ASSPEPPGTSGLSSYNEQF	19	TRBD2	TRBJ2-1	TRBV4-1
ASSQGWDDCYT	11	-	TRBJ1-2	TRBV4-3
SARLVAGAVSYEQY	14	TRBD2	TRBJ2-7	TRBV20-1
SARPRLAGSSYEQY	14	TRBD2	TRBJ2-7	TRBV20-1
AINEEGARMPTDTQY	15	TRBD1	TRBJ2-3	TRBV10-3
ASSSQGGKSNEKLF	14	TRBD1	TRBJ1-4	TRBV7-2
ASSQVGRKYNEQF	13	-	TRBJ2-1	TRBV4-2
ASRTGRRTEAF	11	TRBD1	TRBJ1-1	TRBV6-1
ASSLTEGVYEQF	12	-	TRBJ2-1	TRBV12-3/TRBV12-4
ASSPWGLETQY	11	-	TRBJ2-5	TRBV9
SAGVTEQF	8	-	TRBJ2-1	TRBV29-1
SASPGLAPTDTQY	13	TRBD2	TRBJ2-3	TRBV20-1
ASSLAPSGNTDTQY	14	TRBD2	TRBJ2-3	TRBV7-2
ASSLGHAEELF	11	-	TRBJ2-2	TRBV7-2
SVKQGSNEQY	10	-	TRBJ2-7	TRBV29-1
ASSELAGGSETQY	13	TRBD2	TRBJ2-5	TRBV7-2
ATRLAGHDEQF	11	TRBD2	TRBJ2-1	TRBV10-1
ASRQGPGGTDTQY	13	-	TRBJ2-3	TRBV27
ASSQEGQTEQF	11	-	TRBJ2-1	TRBV4-3
ASSQAGTVYGYT	12	TRBD1	TRBJ1-2	TRBV3-1
ASSLTGELVTGELF	14	TRBD1	TRBJ2-2	TRBV5-1
ASSEQGWGYT	10	-	TRBJ1-2	TRBV7-2
ASSPLTAGGNYEQY	14	TRBD2	TRBJ2-7	TRBV5-1
ASSLYGTAGDSNQPQH	16	-	TRBJ1-5	TRBV5-1
ASSLRDYNSPLH	12	-	TRBJ1-6	TRBV5-1
ASSVGNPNQETQY	13	-	TRBJ2-5	TRBV9
ASSGRTSQETQY	12	-	TRBJ2-5	TRBV7-2
ASSSGTLREQF	11	-	TRBJ2-1	TRBV7-2
SAGGSEAF	8	-	TRBJ1-1	TRBV29-1
ASSQSSRATGELF	13	-	TRBJ2-2	TRBV4-2
ASSPGVVNRVYF	12	-	TRBJ2-1	TRBV7-9
SARKTGLAGGEQY	13	TRBD2	TRBJ2-7	TRBV20-1
ASSEWWIDNEAYEQY	15	-	TRBJ2-7	TRBV25-1
ASSIHEGLGETQY	13	-	TRBJ2-5	TRBV19
ASSPGGFRSEQF	12	-	TRBJ2-1	TRBV6-4
ASRTGSANIQY	11	-	TRBJ2-4	TRBV12-3/TRBV12-4
ASSVSGNTIY	10	-	TRBJ1-3	TRBV9
ASSVRPNTGELF	12	-	TRBJ2-2	TRBV2